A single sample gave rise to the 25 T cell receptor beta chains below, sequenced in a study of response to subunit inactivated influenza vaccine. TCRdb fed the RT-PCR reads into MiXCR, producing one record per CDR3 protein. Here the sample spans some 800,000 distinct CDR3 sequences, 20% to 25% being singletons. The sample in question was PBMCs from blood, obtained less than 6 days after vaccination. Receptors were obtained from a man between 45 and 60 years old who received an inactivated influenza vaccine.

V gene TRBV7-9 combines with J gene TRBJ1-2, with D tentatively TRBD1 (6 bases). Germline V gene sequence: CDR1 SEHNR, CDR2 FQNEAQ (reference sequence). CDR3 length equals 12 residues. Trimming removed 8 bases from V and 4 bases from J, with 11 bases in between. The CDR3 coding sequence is TGTGCCAGCGACAGGCTAAGCTATGGCTACACCTTC. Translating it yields CASDRLSYGYTF.

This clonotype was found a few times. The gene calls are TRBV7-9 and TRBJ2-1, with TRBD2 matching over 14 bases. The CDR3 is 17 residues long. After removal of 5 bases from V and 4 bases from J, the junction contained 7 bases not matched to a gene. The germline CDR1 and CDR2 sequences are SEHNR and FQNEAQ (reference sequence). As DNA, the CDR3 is TGTGCCAGCAGCCCACGGACTAGCGGGGGGAAGTACAATGAGCAGTTCTTC. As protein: CASSPRTSGGKYNEQFF. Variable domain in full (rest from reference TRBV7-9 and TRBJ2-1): DTGVSQNPRHKITKRGQNVTFRCDPISEHNRLYWYRQTLGQGPEFLTYFQNEAQLEKSRLLSDRFSAERPKGSFSTLEIQRTEQGDSAMYLCASSPRTSGGKYNEQFFGPGTRLTVL.

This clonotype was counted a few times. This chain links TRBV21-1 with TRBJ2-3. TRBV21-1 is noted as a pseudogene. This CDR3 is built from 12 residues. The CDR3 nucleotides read TGTGCCGGACCTTGGGGCACAGATACGCAGTATTTT. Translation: CAGPWGTDTQYF.

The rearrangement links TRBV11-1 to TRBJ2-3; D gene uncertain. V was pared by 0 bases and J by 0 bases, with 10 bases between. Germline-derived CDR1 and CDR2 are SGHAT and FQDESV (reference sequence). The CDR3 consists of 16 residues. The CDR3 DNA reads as TGTGCCAGCAGCTTAGCGGTGACCACTAGCACAGATACGCAGTATTTT. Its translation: CASSLAVTTSTDTQYF.

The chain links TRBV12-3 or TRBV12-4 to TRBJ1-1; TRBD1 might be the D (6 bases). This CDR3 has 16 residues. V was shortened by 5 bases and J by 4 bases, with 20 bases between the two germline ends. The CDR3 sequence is CASSPTGFSEVTEAFF. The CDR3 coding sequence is TGTGCCAGCAGTCCAACAGGGTTTTCGGAGGTCACTGAAGCTTTCTTT.

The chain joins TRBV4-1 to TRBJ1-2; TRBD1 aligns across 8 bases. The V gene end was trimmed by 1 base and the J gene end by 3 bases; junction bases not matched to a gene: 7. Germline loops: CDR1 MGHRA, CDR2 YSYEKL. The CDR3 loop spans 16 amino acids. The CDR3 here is CASSQGPGGSYYGYTF. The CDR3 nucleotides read TGCGCCAGCAGCCAAGGTCCAGGGGGCTCCTACTATGGCTACACCTTC.

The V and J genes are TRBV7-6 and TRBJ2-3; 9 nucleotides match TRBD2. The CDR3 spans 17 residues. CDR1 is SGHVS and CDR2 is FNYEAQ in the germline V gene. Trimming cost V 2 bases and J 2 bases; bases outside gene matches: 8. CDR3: CASSLSHQRGVTDTQYF. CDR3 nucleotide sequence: TGTGCCAGCAGCTTATCGCATCAGCGGGGGGTCACAGATACGCAGTATTTT.

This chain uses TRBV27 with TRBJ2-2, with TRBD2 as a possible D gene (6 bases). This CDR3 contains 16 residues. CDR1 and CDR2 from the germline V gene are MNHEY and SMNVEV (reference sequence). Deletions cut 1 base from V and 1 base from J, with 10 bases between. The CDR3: CASSLLAGLNTGELFF. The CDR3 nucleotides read TGTGCCAGCAGTTTATTGGCGGGGCTGAACACCGGGGAGCTGTTTTTT.

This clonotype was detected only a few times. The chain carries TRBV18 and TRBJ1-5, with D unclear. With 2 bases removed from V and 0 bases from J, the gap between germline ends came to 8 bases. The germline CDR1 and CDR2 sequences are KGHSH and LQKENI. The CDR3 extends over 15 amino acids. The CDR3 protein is CASSPSANSNQPQHF. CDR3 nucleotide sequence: TGTGCCAGCTCACCAAGCGCTAATAGCAATCAGCCCCAGCATTTT. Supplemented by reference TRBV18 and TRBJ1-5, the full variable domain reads NAGVMQNPRHLVRRRGQEARLRCSPMKGHSHVYWYRQLPEEGLKFMVYLQKENIIDESGMPKERFSAEFPKEGPSILRIQQVVRGDSAAYFCASSPSANSNQPQHFGDGTRLSIL.

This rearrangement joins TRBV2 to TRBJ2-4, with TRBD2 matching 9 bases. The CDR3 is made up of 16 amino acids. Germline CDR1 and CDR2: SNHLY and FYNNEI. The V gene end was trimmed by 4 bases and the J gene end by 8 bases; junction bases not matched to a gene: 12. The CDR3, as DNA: TGTGCCAGCAGTGTAGTAGCGGGGGTAGGGTTGGACATTCAGTACTTC. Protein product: CASSVVAGVGLDIQYF.

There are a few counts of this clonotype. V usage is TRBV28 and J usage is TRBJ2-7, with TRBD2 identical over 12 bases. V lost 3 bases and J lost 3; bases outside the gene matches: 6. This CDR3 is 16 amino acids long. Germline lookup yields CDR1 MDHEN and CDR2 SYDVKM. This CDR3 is CASSFYRLAGVYEQYF. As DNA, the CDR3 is TGTGCCAGCAGTTTCTACAGACTAGCGGGAGTCTACGAGCAGTACTTC.

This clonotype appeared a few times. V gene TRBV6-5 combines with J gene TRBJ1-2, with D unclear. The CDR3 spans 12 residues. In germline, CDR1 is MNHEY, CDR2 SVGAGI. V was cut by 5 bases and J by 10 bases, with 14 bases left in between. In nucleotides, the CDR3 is TGTGCCAGCAGTCCTAAAGGGCCGCCCTACACCTTC. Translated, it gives CASSPKGPPYTF.

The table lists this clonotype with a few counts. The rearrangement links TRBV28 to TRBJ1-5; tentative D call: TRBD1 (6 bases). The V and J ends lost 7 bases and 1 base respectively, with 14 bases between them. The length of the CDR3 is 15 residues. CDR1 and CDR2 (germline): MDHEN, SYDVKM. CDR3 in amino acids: CASTLPGGSNQPQHF. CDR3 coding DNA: TGTGCCAGCACCTTACCCGGGGGCAGCAATCAGCCCCAGCATTTT. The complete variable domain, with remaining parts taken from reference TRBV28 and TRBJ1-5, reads DVKVTQSSRYLVKRTGEKVFLECVQDMDHENMFWYRQDPGLGLRLIYFSYDVKMKEKGDIPEGYSVSREKKERFSLILESASTNQTSMYLCASTLPGGSNQPQHFGDGTRLSIL.

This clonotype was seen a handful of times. The CDR3 coding sequence is TGTGCCAGCAGCCCCGCGCGTGTAGATACGCAGTATTTT. The encoded protein is CASSPARVDTQYF. V and J are TRBV7-2 and TRBJ2-3; D is uncertain. The CDR3 covers 13 residues. The germline V gene encodes CDR1 SGHTA and CDR2 FQGNSA. V was clipped by 5 bases and J by 5 bases, with 11 bases between them. Combining the CDR3 with reference TRBV7-2 and TRBJ2-3 gives the whole variable domain GAGVSQSPSNKVTEKGKDVELRCDPISGHTALYWYRQSLGQGLEFLIYFQGNSAPDKSGLPSDRFSAERTGGSVSTLTIQRTQQEDSAVYLCASSPARVDTQYFGPGTRLTVL.

CDR3 nucleotides: TGTGCCAGCAGCTCGACAGGGACGAAGACCCAGTACTTC. It translates to CASSSTGTKTQYF. This sequence joins TRBV6-2 or TRBV6-3 and TRBJ2-5; 7 bases align to TRBD1. CDR1 is MNHEY, CDR2 SVGEGT, per germline. J gave up 6 bases and V 6 bases, and 7 bases lay outside the gene matches. The CDR3 sequence is 13 residues long.

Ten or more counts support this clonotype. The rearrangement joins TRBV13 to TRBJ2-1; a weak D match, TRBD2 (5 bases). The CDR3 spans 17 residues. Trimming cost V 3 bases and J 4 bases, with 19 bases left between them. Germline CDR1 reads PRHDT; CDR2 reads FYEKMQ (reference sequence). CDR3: CASSFLIFGVGYNEQFF. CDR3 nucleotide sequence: TGTGCCAGCAGCTTCCTTATCTTCGGGGTGGGTTACAATGAGCAGTTCTTC.

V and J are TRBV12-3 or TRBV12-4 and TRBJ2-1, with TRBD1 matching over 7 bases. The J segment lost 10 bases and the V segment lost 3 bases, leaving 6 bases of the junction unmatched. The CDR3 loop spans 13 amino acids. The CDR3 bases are TGTGCCAGCAGTTTCCGGCAGGGGGACGAGCAGTTCTTC. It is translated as CASSFRQGDEQFF.

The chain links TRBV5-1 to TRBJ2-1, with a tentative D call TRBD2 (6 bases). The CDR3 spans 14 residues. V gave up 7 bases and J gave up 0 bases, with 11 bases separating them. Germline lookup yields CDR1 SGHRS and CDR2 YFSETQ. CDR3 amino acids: CASFPGVSYNEQFF. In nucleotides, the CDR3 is TGCGCCAGCTTCCCGGGGGTCTCCTACAATGAGCAGTTCTTC.

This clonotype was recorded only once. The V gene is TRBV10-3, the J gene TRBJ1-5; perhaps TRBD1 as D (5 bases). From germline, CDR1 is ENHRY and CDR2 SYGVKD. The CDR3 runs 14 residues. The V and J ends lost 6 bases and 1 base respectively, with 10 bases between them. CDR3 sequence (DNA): TGTGCCATCAGCGTGACAGACAGCAATCAGCCCCAGCATTTT. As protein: CAISVTDSNQPQHF.

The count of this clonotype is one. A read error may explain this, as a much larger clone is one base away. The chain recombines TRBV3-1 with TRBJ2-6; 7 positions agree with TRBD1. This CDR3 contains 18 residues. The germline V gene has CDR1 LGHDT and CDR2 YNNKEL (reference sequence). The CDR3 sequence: CATSQLTGYLAGANVLTF. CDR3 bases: TGTGCCACCAGCCAATTGACAGGGTACCTCGCAGGGGCCAACGTCCTGACTTTC.

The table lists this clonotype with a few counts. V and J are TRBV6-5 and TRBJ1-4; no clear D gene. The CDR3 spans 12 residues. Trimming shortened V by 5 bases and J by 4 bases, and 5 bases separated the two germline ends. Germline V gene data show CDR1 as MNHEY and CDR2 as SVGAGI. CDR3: CASSDLNEKLFF. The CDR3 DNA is TGTGCCAGCAGTGACCTTAATGAAAAACTGTTTTTT.

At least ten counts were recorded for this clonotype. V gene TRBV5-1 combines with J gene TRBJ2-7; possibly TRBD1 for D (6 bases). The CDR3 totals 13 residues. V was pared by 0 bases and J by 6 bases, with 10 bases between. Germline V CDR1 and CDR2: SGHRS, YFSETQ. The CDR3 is CASSLDRAGEQYF. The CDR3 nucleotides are TGCGCCAGCAGCTTGGACAGGGCGGGCGAGCAGTACTTC. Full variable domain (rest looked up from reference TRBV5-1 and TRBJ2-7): KAGVTQTPRYLIKTRGQQVTLSCSPISGHRSVSWYQQTPGQGLQFLFEYFSETQRNKGNFPGRFSGRQFSNSRSEMNVSTLELGDSALYLCASSLDRAGEQYFGPGTRLTVT.

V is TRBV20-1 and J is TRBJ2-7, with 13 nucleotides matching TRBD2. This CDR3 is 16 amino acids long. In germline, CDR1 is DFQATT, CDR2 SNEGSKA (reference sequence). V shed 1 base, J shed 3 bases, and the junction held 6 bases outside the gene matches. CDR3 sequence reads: CSARGLAGGTGYEQYF. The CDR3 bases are TGCAGTGCTAGAGGACTAGCGGGAGGTACAGGCTACGAGCAGTACTTC.

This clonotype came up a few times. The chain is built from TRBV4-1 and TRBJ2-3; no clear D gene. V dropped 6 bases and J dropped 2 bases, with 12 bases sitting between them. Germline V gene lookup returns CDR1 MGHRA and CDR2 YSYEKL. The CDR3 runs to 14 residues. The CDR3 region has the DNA TGCGCCAGCAGACTGACCGCCCACACAGATACGCAGTATTTT. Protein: CASRLTAHTDTQYF.

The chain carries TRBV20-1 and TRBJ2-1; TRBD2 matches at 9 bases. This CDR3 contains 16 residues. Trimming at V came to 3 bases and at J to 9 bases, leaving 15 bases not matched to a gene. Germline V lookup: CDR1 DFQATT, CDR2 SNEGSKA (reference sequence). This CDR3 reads CSAREGRAGGRGEQFF. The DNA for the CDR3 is TGCAGTGCTAGGGAAGGGAGAGCGGGGGGCCGTGGTGAGCAGTTCTTC.